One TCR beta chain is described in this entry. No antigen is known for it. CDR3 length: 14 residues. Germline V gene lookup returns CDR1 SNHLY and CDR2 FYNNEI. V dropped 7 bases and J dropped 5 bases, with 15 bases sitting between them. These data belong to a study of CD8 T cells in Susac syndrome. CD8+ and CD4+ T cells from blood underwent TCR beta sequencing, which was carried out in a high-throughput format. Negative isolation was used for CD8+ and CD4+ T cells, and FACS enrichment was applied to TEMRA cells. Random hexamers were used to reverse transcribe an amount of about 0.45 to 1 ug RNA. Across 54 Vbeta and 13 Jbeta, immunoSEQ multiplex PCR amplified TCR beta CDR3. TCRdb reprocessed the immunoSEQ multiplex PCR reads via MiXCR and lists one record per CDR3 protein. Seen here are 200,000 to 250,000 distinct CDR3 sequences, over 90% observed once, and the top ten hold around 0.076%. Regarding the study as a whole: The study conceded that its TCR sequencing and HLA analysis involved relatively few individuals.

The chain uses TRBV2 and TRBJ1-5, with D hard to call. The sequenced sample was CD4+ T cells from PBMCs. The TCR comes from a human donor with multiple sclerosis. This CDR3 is CASNEGGSYQPQHF. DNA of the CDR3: TGTGCCAGCAACGAGGGTGGCTCTTATCAGCCCCAGCATTTT.